There are many counts of the clone carrying this T cell receptor (beta chain). The target antigen is unknown. A universal primer site was added by template switching, and unique molecular identifiers were carried by the cDNA. TCRdb fed the 5' RACE reads into MiXCR, producing one record per CDR3 protein. The profile covers about 240,000 distinct CDR3 sequences, with roughly a tenth appearing a single time and less than 12% taken by the ten largest. This entry comes from a study of identical twins. Study-level points and caveats: Conclusions leaned on cross-sectional statistical analysis and did not track the same donors over time. Abundant beta clonotypes from cord blood had fewer insertions, unlike memory repertoires, which showed none.

V lost 8 bases, J lost 2 bases, and 9 bases stayed unmatched. Germline values: CDR1 SGHTA, CDR2 FQGNSA. This CDR3 comprises 15 residues. This TCR came from a man aged 50 to 60 in good health. The specimen was memory T cells sorted from blood. The chain couples TRBV7-2 to TRBJ2-5; 9 bases agree with TRBD2. In DNA, the CDR3 is TGTGCCAGCGTCCGGGCTAGCGGGGTTCAAGAGACCCAGTACTTC. Its protein product is CASVRASGVQETQYF.